The clone carrying this T cell receptor (beta chain) was detected only a few times. Its antigen remains unidentified. The sample comes from a study of response to subunit inactivated influenza vaccine. Trimming cost V 4 bases and J 1 base; bases outside gene matches: 2. Germline loops: CDR1 MNHEY, CDR2 SVGEGT. The CDR3 spans 15 residues. General study points: New T cells are recruited in small numbers by each seasonal influenza vaccination, according to the authors' suggestion.

TCRdb re-derived calls from the RT-PCR reads in MiXCR, one entry per CDR3 protein. The sample holds about 700,000 distinct CDR3 sequences, around 14% seen once. This specimen consisted of PBMCs from blood, obtained around 14 days before vaccination. The chain carries TRBV6-2 or TRBV6-3 and TRBJ2-3; 10 bases agree with TRBD1. This clonotype originated in a man in his forties or fifties who received an inactivated influenza vaccine. CDR3 coding DNA: TGTGCCAGCAGTTGGACAGGGGGGCGCACAGATACGCAGTATTTT. It specifies CASSWTGGRTDTQYF.